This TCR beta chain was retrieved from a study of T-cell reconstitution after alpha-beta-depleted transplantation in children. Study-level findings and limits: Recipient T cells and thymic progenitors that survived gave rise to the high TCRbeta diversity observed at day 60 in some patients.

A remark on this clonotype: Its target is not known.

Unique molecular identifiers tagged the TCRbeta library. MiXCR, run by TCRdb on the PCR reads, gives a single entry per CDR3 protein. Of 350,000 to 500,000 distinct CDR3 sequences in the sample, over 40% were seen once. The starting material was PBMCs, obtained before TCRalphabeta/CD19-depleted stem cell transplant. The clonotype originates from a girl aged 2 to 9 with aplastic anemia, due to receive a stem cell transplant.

CDR3 loop: CASSQRQGLSGANVLTF. The CDR3 DNA sequence: TGCGCCAGCAGCCAACGACAGGGCCTCTCTGGGGCCAACGTCCTGACTTTC. The chain links TRBV5-1 to TRBJ2-6; 7 bases are shared with TRBD1. V lost 4 bases to trimming and J lost 0 bases; unmatched junction nucleotides: 7. The CDR3 is 17 residues long. Germline lookup yields CDR1 SGHRS and CDR2 YFSETQ. Drawing the rest from reference TRBV5-1 and TRBJ2-6, the complete variable domain is KAGVTQTPRYLIKTRGQQVTLSCSPISGHRSVSWYQQTPGQGLQFLFEYFSETQRNKGNFPGRFSGRQFSNSRSEMNVSTLELGDSALYLCASSQRQGLSGANVLTFGAGSRLTVL.